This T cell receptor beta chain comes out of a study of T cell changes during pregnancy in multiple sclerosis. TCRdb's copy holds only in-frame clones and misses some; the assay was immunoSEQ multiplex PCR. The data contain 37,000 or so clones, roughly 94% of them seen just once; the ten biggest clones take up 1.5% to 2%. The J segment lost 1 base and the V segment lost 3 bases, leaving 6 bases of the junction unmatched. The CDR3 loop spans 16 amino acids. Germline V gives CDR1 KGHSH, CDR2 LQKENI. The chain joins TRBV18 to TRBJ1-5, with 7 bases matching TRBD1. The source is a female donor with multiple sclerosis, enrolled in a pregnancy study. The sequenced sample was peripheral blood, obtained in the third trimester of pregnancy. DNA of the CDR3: TGTGCCAGCTCACCGGCTATACAGGGGAGCAATCAGCCCCAGCATTTT. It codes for CASSPAIQGSNQPQHF.